This TCR beta chain was found in a study of technical replicates of blood from several donors. Method: immunoSEQ multiplex PCR; TCRdb's copy keeps in-frame clones and lacks some. The sample holds about 75,000 clones, about 90% seen once. Per the germline V gene, CDR1 is LGHNT and CDR2 is FRNRAP. The CDR3 runs to 10 residues. V was clipped by 7 bases and J by 10 bases, with 8 bases between them. Input material: T cells isolated from PBMCs. The receptor was derived from a human donor in good health. This sequence joins TRBV12-5 and TRBJ2-1; D remains unclear. CDR3 loop: CASAYVEQFF. In nucleotides, the CDR3 is TGTGCTAGTGCTTATGTGGAGCAGTTCTTC.